The 10 T cell receptor beta chains below come from one sample, sequenced in a study of blood T cell repertoires in COVID-19 (dated by TCRdb to the early 2020s). Library creation used the immunoSEQ multiplex PCR assay. Held by TCRdb, this immuneACCESS table contains in-frame sequences only and omits some clones. Under half of the omission traces to an unresolved V gene where checked; the cause of the rest is unknown. In this sample the table shows over 130,000 clones, over 70% of which occur a single time. The biggest ten clones account for 3.9% of the sample. The sequenced sample consisted of PBMCs or T cells enriched from blood (not recorded which). The receptor set was obtained from a man aged 50 to 60 in a cohort exposed to, infected with or recovered from COVID-19 (not recorded which).

This rearrangement joins TRBV30 to TRBJ2-2; 7 nucleotides align to TRBD1. This CDR3 is 15 amino acids long. CDR1 GTSNPN and CDR2 SVGIG come from the germline V gene (reference sequence). The ends lost 0 bases at V and 5 bases at J; junction bases unmatched: 6. For the CDR3, the DNA is TGTGCCTGGAGTGTAAGTGACAGGGCGACCGGGGAGCTGTTTTTT. Translation gives CAWSVSDRATGELFF.

This chain links TRBV28 with TRBJ2-7, with 7 bases fitting TRBD2. CDR3 length equals 14 residues. V was pared by 0 bases and J by 7 bases, with 6 bases of the junction left unmatched. Germline CDR1 reads MDHEN; CDR2 reads SYDVKM. The CDR3 sequence is CASSLWGRAGEQYF. CDR3 in DNA: TGTGCCAGCAGTTTATGGGGCCGAGCGGGGGAGCAGTACTTC.

The genes are TRBV3-1 (or the pseudogene TRBV3-2) and TRBJ2-7; 8 bases line up with TRBD2. The ends lost 7 bases at V and 7 bases at J; junction bases unmatched: 18. The germline CDR1 and CDR2 sequences are LGHDT and YNNKEL (reference sequence). CDR3 length: 16 residues. CDR3 DNA: TGTGCCAGCACGCAAACCGCCGGGACTAGACCGGGGGAGCAGTACTTC. It translates to CASTQTAGTRPGEQYF.

The rearrangement joins TRBV11-2 to TRBJ1-6; D call uncertain. The CDR3 consists of 13 residues. Germline V gene lookup returns CDR1 SGHAT and CDR2 FQNNGV. The V and J ends lost 5 bases and 9 bases respectively, with 11 bases between them. CDR3 DNA: TGTGCCAGCAGCCCCAACAACCTTTCACCCCTCCACTTT. Amino acids: CASSPNNLSPLHF.

This chain joins TRBV3-1 (or the pseudogene TRBV3-2) and TRBJ1-1, with TRBD1 identical over 9 bases. The V segment lost 4 bases and the J segment 8 bases; nucleotides outside the gene matches: 17. Per the germline V gene, CDR1 is LGHDT and CDR2 is YNNKEL (reference sequence). The CDR3 consists of 17 residues. CDR3 sequence: CASSPFGTGPSQAEAFF. The CDR3 region has the DNA TGTGCCAGCAGCCCCTTTGGGACAGGGCCTTCGCAGGCCGAAGCTTTCTTT.

This CDR3 is CASSPPGGQRDTQYF. The CDR3, as DNA: TGTGCCAGCTCACCACCGGGGGGTCAGAGGGATACGCAGTATTTT. This chain joins TRBV18 and TRBJ2-3; tentative D call: TRBD2 (6 bases). Per the germline V gene, CDR1 is KGHSH and CDR2 is LQKENI. This CDR3 is built from 15 residues. The V end was cut by 0 bases, the J end by 6 bases, with 13 bases between.

The chain couples TRBV13 to TRBJ1-2; unclear D gene. The germline gives CDR1 PRHDT, CDR2 FYEKMQ (reference sequence). The CDR3 totals 11 residues. Trimming cost V 4 bases and J 2 bases, with 2 bases left between them. The CDR3 DNA reads as TGTGCCAGCAGCTCGAACTATGGCTACACCTTC. Encoded protein: CASSSNYGYTF. Looking up the rest from reference TRBV13 and TRBJ1-2 gives the full variable domain: AAGVIQSPRHLIKEKRETATLKCYPIPRHDTVYWYQQGPGQDPQFLISFYEKMQSDKGSIPDRFSAQQFSDYHSELNMSSLELGDSALYFCASSSNYGYTFGSGTRLTVV.

The V gene is TRBV28, the J gene TRBJ2-7; 9 bases agree with TRBD1. The trim removed 3 bases at V and 6 bases at J, leaving 9 bases unmatched. CDR1 is MDHEN and CDR2 is SYDVKM in the germline V gene. This CDR3 is built from 15 residues. CDR3 in amino acids: CASSLTGGTVGEQYF. The CDR3 DNA is TGTGCCAGCAGTTTGACAGGGGGTACTGTAGGCGAGCAGTACTTC.

The chain uses TRBV9 and TRBJ2-5; 7 bases align to TRBD2. V shed 4 bases, J shed 3 bases, and the junction held 12 bases outside the gene matches. The CDR3 totals 16 residues. Per the germline V gene, CDR1 is SGDLS and CDR2 is YYNGEE. The CDR3 sequence is CASSLNASGYEETQYF. In DNA form, the CDR3 reads TGTGCCAGCAGCCTTAACGCTAGCGGTTACGAAGAGACCCAGTACTTC.

The rearrangement joins TRBV6-5 to TRBJ2-2, with 7 bases lining up with TRBD1. CDR3 length: 14 residues. Trimming took 8 bases from V and 0 from J; bases not matched to a gene: 3. CDR1 is MNHEY, CDR2 SVGAGI, per germline. This CDR3 reads CASWQGANTGELFF. As DNA, the CDR3 is TGTGCCAGCTGGCAGGGGGCGAACACCGGGGAGCTGTTTTTT.